This T cell receptor (beta chain) was captured in a study of blood T cell repertoires in COVID-19. Study as a whole: Samples taken during acute and convalescent COVID-19 were collected in the United States, Italy and Spain.

Original analysis: Researchers report that nucleated cell counts were estimated from reference gene primer amplification. Libraries were prepared by immunoSEQ multiplex PCR; TCRdb keeps only in-frame clonotypes and omits some of them. The DNA was the basis for D and trimming; V, J and clone size are from that table. The sample has some 17,000 clones, about 85% seen once. V shed 2 bases, J shed 0 bases, and the junction held 8 bases outside the gene matches. CDR1 MDHEN and CDR2 SYDVKM come from the germline V gene. The CDR3 consists of 18 residues. V gene TRBV28 combines with J gene TRBJ2-4; TRBD1 aligns across 9 bases. Source material: peripheral blood. The source is a middle-aged man with active COVID-19. CDR3 nucleotide sequence: TGTGCCAGCAGTTTACTAGGACAGGGGAGTATAGCCAAAAACATTCAGTACTTC. It specifies CASSLLGQGSIAKNIQYF.